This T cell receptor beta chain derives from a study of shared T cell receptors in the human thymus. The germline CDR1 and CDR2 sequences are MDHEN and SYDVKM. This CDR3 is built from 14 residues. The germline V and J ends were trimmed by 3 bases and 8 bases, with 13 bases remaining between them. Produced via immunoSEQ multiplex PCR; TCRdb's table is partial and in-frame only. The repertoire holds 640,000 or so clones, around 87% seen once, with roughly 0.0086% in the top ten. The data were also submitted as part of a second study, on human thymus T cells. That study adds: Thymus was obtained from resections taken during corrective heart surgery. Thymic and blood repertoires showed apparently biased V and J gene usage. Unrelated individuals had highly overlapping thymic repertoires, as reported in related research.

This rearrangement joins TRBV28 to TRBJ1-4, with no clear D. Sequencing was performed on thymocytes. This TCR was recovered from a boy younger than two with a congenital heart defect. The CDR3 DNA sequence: TGTGCCAGCAGTTTTTTCGGGGTCGGCGAAAAACTGTTTTTT. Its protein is CASSFFGVGEKLFF. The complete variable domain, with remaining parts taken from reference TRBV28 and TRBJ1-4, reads DVKVTQSSRYLVKRTGEKVFLECVQDMDHENMFWYRQDPGLGLRLIYFSYDVKMKEKGDIPEGYSVSREKKERFSLILESASTNQTSMYLCASSFFGVGEKLFFGSGTQLSVL.